A selection of T cell receptor beta chains follows, all from one sample in a study of T cell responses to AZD1222 COVID-19 vaccine. Clones were sequenced by immunoSEQ multiplex PCR, and TCRdb holds only the in-frame ones, with some missing. The table has about 31,000 clones, over 75% seen once. The specimen comprised peripheral blood, sampled 28 days after the second AZD1222 dose. Receptor source: an adult who received the AZD1222 COVID-19 vaccine. CDR3s include the opening cysteine and the closing phenylalanine or tryptophan. Where a row states a size, it is once, few, many or the class of an expanded clone; other rows omit it.

>few|TRBJ1-5|TRBV12-5
CASGRTTGGNQPQHF
>.|TRBJ2-5|TRBV7-9
CASSLNSPLKTQYF
>.|TRBJ2-7|TRBV2
CASTFDRGLYEQYF
>.|TRBJ1-5|TRBV6-6
CAGGQGNNQPQHF
>.|TRBJ2-2|TRBV18
CASSPGQGSNLYTGELFF
>.|TRBJ1-2|TRBV5-6
CASRQGSIGYTF
>.|TRBJ2-7|TRBV29-1
CSVDSEGGAFGSYEQYF
>.|TRBJ1-1|TRBV10-3
CAIRTGFTEAFF
>.|TRBJ2-3|TRBV12-5
CASGPARAWDTQYF
>few|TRBJ1-1|TRBV28
CASSLSDRDNTEAFF
>.|TRBJ2-7|TRBV19
CASSIVPGIEQYF
>few|TRBJ2-1|TRBV19
CASSNHRAPYNEQFF
>.|TRBJ1-6|TRBV5-5
CASSFGTGSPLHF
>.|TRBJ1-2|TRBV6-6
CASSYPRAGNNYGYTF
>.|TRBJ1-5|TRBV11-3
CASSLTDISNQPQHF